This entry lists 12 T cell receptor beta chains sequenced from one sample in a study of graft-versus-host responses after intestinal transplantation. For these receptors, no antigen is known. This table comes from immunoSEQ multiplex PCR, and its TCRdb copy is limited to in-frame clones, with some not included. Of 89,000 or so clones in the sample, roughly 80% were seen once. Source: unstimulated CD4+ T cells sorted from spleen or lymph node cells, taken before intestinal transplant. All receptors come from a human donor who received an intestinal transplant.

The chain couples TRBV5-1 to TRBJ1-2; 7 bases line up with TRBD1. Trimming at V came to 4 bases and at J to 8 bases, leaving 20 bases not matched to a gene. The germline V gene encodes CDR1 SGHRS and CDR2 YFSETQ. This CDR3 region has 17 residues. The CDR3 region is CASSSSGTGATLGGYTF. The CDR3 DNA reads TGCGCCAGCAGCAGCTCCGGTACAGGGGCCACTTTGGGGGGCTACACCTTC.

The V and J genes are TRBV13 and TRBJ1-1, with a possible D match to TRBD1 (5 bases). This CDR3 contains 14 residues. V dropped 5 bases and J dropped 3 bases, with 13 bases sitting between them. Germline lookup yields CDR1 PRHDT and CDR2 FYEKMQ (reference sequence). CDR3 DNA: TGTGCCAGCAGCCAATACGGGGGACACACTGAAGCTTTCTTT. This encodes CASSQYGGHTEAFF.

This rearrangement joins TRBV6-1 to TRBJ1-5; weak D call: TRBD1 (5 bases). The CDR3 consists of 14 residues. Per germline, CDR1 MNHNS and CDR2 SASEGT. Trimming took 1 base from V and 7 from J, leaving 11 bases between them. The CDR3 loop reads CASSEGGTGQPQHF. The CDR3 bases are TGTGCCAGCAGTGAAGGGGGCACGGGCCAGCCCCAGCATTTT.

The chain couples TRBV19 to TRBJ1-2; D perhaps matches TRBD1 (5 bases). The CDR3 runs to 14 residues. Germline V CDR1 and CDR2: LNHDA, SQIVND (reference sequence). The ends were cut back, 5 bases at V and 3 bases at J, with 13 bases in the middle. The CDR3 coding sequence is TGTGCCAGTAGTCCGGGGGGTAACTACTATGGCTACACCTTC. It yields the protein CASSPGGNYYGYTF.

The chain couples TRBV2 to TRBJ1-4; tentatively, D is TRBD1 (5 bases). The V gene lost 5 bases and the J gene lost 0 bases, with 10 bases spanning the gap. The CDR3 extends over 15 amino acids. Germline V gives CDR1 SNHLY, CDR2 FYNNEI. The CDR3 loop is CASSLDRATNEKLFF. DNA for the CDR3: TGTGCCAGCAGTCTTGACAGAGCAACTAATGAAAAACTGTTTTTT.

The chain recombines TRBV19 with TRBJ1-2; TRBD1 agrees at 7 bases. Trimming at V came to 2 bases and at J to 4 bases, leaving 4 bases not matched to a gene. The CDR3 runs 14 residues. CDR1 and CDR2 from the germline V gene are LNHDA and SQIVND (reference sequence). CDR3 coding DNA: TGTGCCAGTAGTATATTGGCAGGGGGCTATGGCTACACCTTC. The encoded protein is CASSILAGGYGYTF.

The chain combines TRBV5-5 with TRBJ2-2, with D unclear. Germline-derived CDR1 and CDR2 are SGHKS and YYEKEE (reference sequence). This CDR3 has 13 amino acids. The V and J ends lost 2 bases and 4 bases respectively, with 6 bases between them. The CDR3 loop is CASSFSVTGELFF. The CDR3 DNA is TGTGCCAGCAGCTTTTCCGTCACCGGGGAGCTGTTTTTT.

The CDR3 bases are TGTGCCAGCAGCCAAGATGCCGGGAGTTCCTACAATGAGCAGTTCTTC. It is translated as CASSQDAGSSYNEQFF. The genes are TRBV4-2 and TRBJ2-1; D perhaps matches TRBD2 (6 bases). CDR3 length: 16 residues. The V and J ends lost 0 bases and 1 base respectively, with 10 bases between them. Germline assignment: CDR1 LGHNA and CDR2 YNFKEQ.

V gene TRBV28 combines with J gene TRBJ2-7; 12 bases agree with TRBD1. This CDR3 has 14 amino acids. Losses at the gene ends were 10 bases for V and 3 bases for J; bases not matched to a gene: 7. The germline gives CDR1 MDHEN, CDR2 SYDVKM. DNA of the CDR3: TGTGCCACCAGAGGGACAGGGGGCTACTACGAGCAGTACTTC. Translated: CATRGTGGYYEQYF.

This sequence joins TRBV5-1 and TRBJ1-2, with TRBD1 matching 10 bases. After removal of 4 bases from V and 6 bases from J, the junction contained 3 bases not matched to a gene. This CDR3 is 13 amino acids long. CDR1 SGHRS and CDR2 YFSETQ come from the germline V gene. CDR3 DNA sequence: TGCGCCAGCAGCACCGGGACAGGGGATGGCTACACCTTC. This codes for CASSTGTGDGYTF.

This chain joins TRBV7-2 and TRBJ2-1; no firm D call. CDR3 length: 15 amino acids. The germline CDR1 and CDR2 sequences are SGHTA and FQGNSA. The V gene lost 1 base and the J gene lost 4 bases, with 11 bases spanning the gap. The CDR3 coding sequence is TGTGCCAGCAGCTTAGACCGAGGTATTTACAATGAGCAGTTCTTC. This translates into CASSLDRGIYNEQFF.

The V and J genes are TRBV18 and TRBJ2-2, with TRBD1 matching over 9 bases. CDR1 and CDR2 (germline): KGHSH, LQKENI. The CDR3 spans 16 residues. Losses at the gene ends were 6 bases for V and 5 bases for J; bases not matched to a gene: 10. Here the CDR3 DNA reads TGTGCCAGCTCGCCCACCGCCGGGACAGGGACCGGGGAGCTGTTTTTT. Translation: CASSPTAGTGTGELFF. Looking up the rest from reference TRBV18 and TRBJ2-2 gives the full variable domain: NAGVMQNPRHLVRRRGQEARLRCSPMKGHSHVYWYRQLPEEGLKFMVYLQKENIIDESGMPKERFSAEFPKEGPSILRIQQVVRGDSAAYFCASSPTAGTGTGELFFGEGSRLTVL.